What follows are 30 T cell receptor beta chains derived from one specimen sequenced in a study of cytomegalovirus exposure and HLA in healthy donors. Both 60 Vbeta primers and 13 Jbeta primers went into the PCR. TCRdb's copy holds only in-frame clones and misses some; the assay was immunoSEQ multiplex PCR. This table has approximately 110,000 clones, more than 65% appearing once. Sample: PBMCs. Source of these receptors: a human donor in good health.

This chain joins TRBV7-2 and TRBJ1-1, with 8 bases matching TRBD1. The CDR3 totals 13 residues. V lost 5 bases and J lost 4; bases outside the gene matches: 3. Germline loops: CDR1 SGHTA, CDR2 FQGNSA. The CDR3 loop is CASSHTGGTEAFF. CDR3 bases: TGTGCCAGCAGCCATACAGGGGGCACTGAAGCTTTCTTT. Full variable domain (outside the CDR3, taken from reference TRBV7-2 and TRBJ1-1): GAGVSQSPSNKVTEKGKDVELRCDPISGHTALYWYRQSLGQGLEFLIYFQGNSAPDKSGLPSDRFSAERTGGSVSTLTIQRTQQEDSAVYLCASSHTGGTEAFFGQGTRLTVV.

This clone was detected only once. The V gene is TRBV18, the J gene TRBJ1-5; D gene uncertain. V lost 6 bases and J 0 bases, leaving 9 bases between the germline ends. Germline CDR1 is KGHSH and CDR2 is LQKENI. This CDR3 comprises 14 residues. Here the CDR3 reads CASSPTNSNQPQHF. DNA of the CDR3: TGTGCCAGCTCCCCAACAAATAGCAATCAGCCCCAGCATTTT.

The chain combines TRBV6-1 with TRBJ2-2; 8 positions match TRBD1. V lost 5 bases, J lost 5 bases, and 7 bases stayed unmatched. The CDR3 totals 15 residues. Germline-derived CDR1 and CDR2 are MNHNS and SASEGT. The CDR3 here is CASSRGRTGTGELFF. In nucleotides, the CDR3 is TGTGCCAGCAGTAGGGGGAGGACAGGGACCGGGGAGCTGTTTTTT.

The V call is TRBV7-2, the J call TRBJ2-1; weak D call: TRBD2 (7 bases). Germline V gene sequence: CDR1 SGHTA, CDR2 FQGNSA. V was pared by 5 bases and J by 8 bases, with 28 bases between. CDR3 length: 18 residues. CDR3 sequence reads: CASSPLGGSGFSNHEQFF. For the CDR3, the DNA is TGTGCCAGCAGCCCCCTAGGGGGTAGCGGGTTTTCGAACCATGAGCAGTTCTTC.

This clone was seen just once. The rearrangement joins TRBV7-2 to TRBJ1-1; D remains unclear. V dropped 2 bases and J dropped 5 bases, with 18 bases sitting between them. Germline CDR1 and CDR2: SGHTA and FQGNSA. The CDR3 length is 16 residues. The CDR3 nucleotides are TGTGCCAGCAGCTTAAATCCACCCCGGTCGGGAACTGAAGCTTTCTTT. Its translation is CASSLNPPRSGTEAFF.

This clone was seen just once. The V call is TRBV11-3, the J call TRBJ2-5, with a possible D match to TRBD2 (6 bases). The J call may not be correct, given that the DNA end is closer to TRBJ2-7. Looked up from germline, CDR1 is SGHNT and CDR2 is YENEEA. The CDR3 is made up of 14 amino acids. CDR3 in amino acids: CASRRRGGNIEQYF. CDR3 nucleotides: TGTGCCAGCAGGAGGCGAGGCGGGAATATCGAGCAGTACTTC.

For the CDR3, the DNA is TGTGCCAGCAGCCCGACTAGCGGATACGAGCAGTACTTC. It codes for CASSPTSGYEQYF. The rearrangement joins TRBV7-2 to TRBJ2-7, with 9 bases identical to TRBD2. Losses at the gene ends were 5 bases for V and 4 bases for J; bases not matched to a gene: 3. This CDR3 contains 13 residues. Per the germline V gene, CDR1 is SGHTA and CDR2 is FQGNSA.

The rearrangement links TRBV9 to TRBJ2-1, with 9 positions matching TRBD1. Germline assignment: CDR1 SGDLS and CDR2 YYNGEE. There are 13 residues in the CDR3. J was trimmed by 12 bases and V by 4 bases; bases with no gene match: 8. The CDR3 nucleotides are TGTGCCAGCAGCCCGCGGACAGGGGCCCTGCAGTTCTTC. This gives the protein CASSPRTGALQFF.

The chain has TRBV9 and TRBJ2-1; 7 nucleotides agree with TRBD2. V lost 0 bases, J lost 0 bases, and 6 bases stayed unmatched. In germline, CDR1 is SGDLS, CDR2 YYNGEE. This CDR3 spans 17 amino acids. Here the CDR3 DNA reads TGTGCCAGCAGCGTAGGACTAGCAAAGTCCTCCTACAATGAGCAGTTCTTC. Encoded protein: CASSVGLAKSSYNEQFF.

J is TRBJ1-5 and V is TRBV6-1; 11 bases map to TRBD1. The V gene end was trimmed by 4 bases and the J gene end by 9 bases; junction bases not matched to a gene: 11. There are 16 residues in the CDR3. CDR1 and CDR2 from the germline V gene are MNHNS and SASEGT. This chain's CDR3 is CASSARDRGGHRPQHF. The CDR3 bases are TGTGCCAGCAGTGCTCGGGACAGGGGGGGGCATCGGCCCCAGCATTTT.

This clone was detected ten times or more. The genes are TRBV7-9 and TRBJ2-7; 7 bases line up with TRBD1. Germline CDR1 and CDR2: SEHNR and FQNEAQ (reference sequence). CDR3 length: 15 residues. V lost 4 bases, J lost 3 bases, and 9 bases stayed unmatched. CDR3 DNA: TGTGCCAGCAGCTCCCCGGGACAGCCCGACTACGAGCAGTACTTC. Amino acids: CASSSPGQPDYEQYF.

Only a few counts were recorded for this clone. The junction does not match germline at one end; this may be a read error. The rearrangement uses TRBV5-1 and TRBJ2-7; tentatively, D is TRBD2 (7 bases). In germline, CDR1 is SGHRS, CDR2 YFSETQ. The CDR3 is 13 amino acids. This CDR3 is CASSWSGIDRLDF. In DNA form, the CDR3 reads TGCGCCAGCAGCTGGAGCGGGATCGACAGGCTGGACTTC. Full variable domain (outside the CDR3, taken from reference TRBV5-1 and TRBJ2-7): KAGVTQTPRYLIKTRGQQVTLSCSPISGHRSVSWYQQTPGQGLQFLFEYFSETQRNKGNFPGRFSGRQFSNSRSEMNVSTLELGDSALYLCASSWSGIDRLDFGPGTRLTVT.

This chain connects TRBV28 to TRBJ2-7; TRBD1 matches at 9 bases. This CDR3 contains 15 residues. V dropped 4 bases and J dropped 3; count of bases not matched to a gene: 7. CDR1 MDHEN and CDR2 SYDVKM come from the germline V gene. This chain's CDR3 is CASSSGTGRFYEQYF. The DNA of the CDR3 is TGTGCCAGCAGTTCCGGGACAGGGCGCTTCTACGAGCAGTACTTC.

The chain uses TRBV6-5 and TRBJ1-2, with D possibly matching TRBD1 (6 bases). CDR1 is MNHEY, CDR2 SVGAGI, per germline. V lost 0 bases to trimming and J lost 2 bases, with 10 bases between them. The CDR3 contains 15 residues. The CDR3 nucleotides are TGTGCCAGCAGTTACTCGGGGGCCCCCAACTATGGCTACACCTTC. It yields the protein CASSYSGAPNYGYTF.

The chain uses TRBV25-1 and TRBJ2-5, with 9 bases lining up with TRBD2. The V segment lost 2 bases and the J segment 5 bases; nucleotides outside the gene matches: 9. This CDR3 is built from 16 residues. Germline values: CDR1 MGHDK, CDR2 SYGVNS. The CDR3 DNA reads as TGTGCCAGCAGTGAAGGCGGGAGGGCCCTCTATGAGACCCAGTACTTC. Protein product: CASSEGGRALYETQYF.

The chain is built from TRBV5-1 and TRBJ2-6; 9 nucleotides line up with TRBD1. Germline values: CDR1 SGHRS, CDR2 YFSETQ. The CDR3 extends over 16 amino acids. Trimming took 7 bases from V and 1 from J; bases not matched to a gene: 6. The CDR3: CASRGQGLSGANVLTF. In DNA form, the CDR3 reads TGCGCCAGCCGGGGACAGGGTCTATCTGGGGCCAACGTCCTGACTTTC.

The chain has TRBV19 and TRBJ2-2, with 8 positions matching TRBD1. Looked up from germline, CDR1 is LNHDA and CDR2 is SQIVND (reference sequence). The ends lost 10 bases at V and 4 bases at J; junction bases unmatched: 11. This CDR3 contains 15 residues. The CDR3 spells CATWAGGAGTGELFF. In DNA form, the CDR3 reads TGTGCCACTTGGGCAGGGGGCGCGGGCACCGGGGAGCTGTTTTTT.

Concerning this clone itself: The junction does not match germline at one end; this may be a read error. This chain joins TRBV5-4 and TRBJ2-3, with D possibly TRBD1 on 6 matching bases. Germline V gene data show CDR1 as SGHNT and CDR2 as YYREEE (reference sequence). CDR3 length: 14 residues. The CDR3 coding sequence is TGTGCCGGCAGCAGATACAGGGAAGAAGATACGCAGTATTTT. Protein: CAGSRYREEDTQYF.

This chain connects TRBV5-1 to TRBJ2-5; 15 nucleotides agree with TRBD2. With V trimmed by 4 bases and J by 0 bases, 4 bases remained unmatched. Germline V gives CDR1 SGHRS, CDR2 YFSETQ. This CDR3 has 17 amino acids. The CDR3 here is CASSPGTSGGYQETQYF. CDR3 DNA: TGCGCCAGCAGCCCCGGGACTAGCGGGGGGTACCAAGAGACCCAGTACTTC.

This clone was seen only a few times. The chain is built from TRBV19 and TRBJ1-4; 7 positions match TRBD1. The V and J ends lost 5 bases and 8 bases, in that order; junction bases with no gene match: 8. This CDR3 region has 14 residues. Germline-derived CDR1 and CDR2 are LNHDA and SQIVND (reference sequence). The CDR3 nucleotides are TGTGCCAGTAGTGGGAGACAGGGAGCAGAAAAACTGTTTTTT. This encodes CASSGRQGAEKLFF.

The chain carries TRBV27 and TRBJ2-7, with D possibly TRBD1 on 5 matching bases. The ends were cut back, 2 bases at V and 1 base at J, with 9 bases in the middle. The germline V gene has CDR1 MNHEY and CDR2 SMNVEV (reference sequence). The CDR3 spans 14 residues. The CDR3 sequence: CASSLAAGSYEQYF. The CDR3 DNA follows: TGTGCCAGCAGTTTAGCAGCAGGGTCCTACGAGCAGTACTTC.

CDR3 in DNA: TGTGCCAGCAGCTTAGTTGTCCGGGGGAGAGGGGCAGATACGCAGTATTTT. Translated: CASSLVVRGRGADTQYF. This chain links TRBV11-3 with TRBJ2-3, with D perhaps TRBD2 (6 bases). This CDR3 is built from 17 residues. Germline CDR1 reads SGHNT; CDR2 reads YENEEA. Trimming removed 1 base from V and 4 bases from J, with 18 bases in between.

The chain couples TRBV19 to TRBJ1-4, with TRBD1 as a possible D gene (6 bases). Germline V gene sequence: CDR1 LNHDA, CDR2 SQIVND (reference sequence). Trimming left V 7 bases short and J 6 bases short, with 21 bases between. This CDR3 contains 16 residues. This CDR3 reads CASTTQRGGLDEKLFF. CDR3 nucleotide sequence: TGTGCCAGTACCACCCAGAGGGGGGGATTGGATGAAAAACTGTTTTTT.

This chain connects TRBV19 to TRBJ1-6; D is undetermined. In germline, CDR1 is LNHDA, CDR2 SQIVND (reference sequence). Trimming pared 6 bases from V and 11 bases from J, leaving 17 bases between. This CDR3 is built from 14 residues. CDR3 residues: CASSSRQPLAPLHF. The CDR3 DNA follows: TGTGCCAGTAGCTCGCGGCAGCCCTTAGCACCCCTCCACTTT.

This clone was recorded a few times. The chain uses TRBV4-2 and TRBJ1-5; D gene unclear. CDR1 and CDR2 from the germline V gene are LGHNA and YNFKEQ. V shed 6 bases and J shed 0 bases, with 12 bases lying between them. The length of the CDR3 is 15 residues. This CDR3 reads CASSPQSYSNQPQHF. CDR3 nucleotide sequence: TGTGCCAGCAGTCCACAGTCATATAGCAATCAGCCCCAGCATTTT.

The chain couples TRBV25-1 to TRBJ1-1; D is possibly TRBD1 (5 bases). V was trimmed by 3 bases and J by 1 base, leaving 12 bases between them. Germline CDR1 reads MGHDK; CDR2 reads SYGVNS. This CDR3 contains 15 residues. The DNA of the CDR3 is TGTGCCAGCAGTGACCCCGGGGGAAAGAACACTGAAGCTTTCTTT. It translates to CASSDPGGKNTEAFF.

The rearrangement joins TRBV6-4 to TRBJ2-2; 11 nucleotides align to TRBD1. This CDR3 comprises 15 residues. V was pared by 9 bases and J by 4 bases, with 7 bases of the junction left unmatched. CDR1 and CDR2 (germline): MRHNA, SNTAGT. The CDR3 reads CASRAGTGGTGELFF. The CDR3 DNA sequence: TGTGCCAGTAGAGCCGGGACAGGGGGCACCGGGGAGCTGTTTTTT.

V and J are TRBV6-5 and TRBJ1-1; a possible D gene is TRBD1 (5 bases). Germline CDR1 reads MNHEY; CDR2 reads SVGAGI. Trimming left V 5 bases short and J 0 bases short, with 13 bases between. This CDR3 comprises 15 residues. The CDR3 DNA reads as TGTGCCAGCAGTCGGCAGGGCGCCATGAACACTGAAGCTTTCTTT. This sequence encodes CASSRQGAMNTEAFF.

This clone was picked up a small number of times. J is TRBJ2-7 and V is TRBV27; perhaps TRBD1 as D (6 bases). The CDR3 has 14 amino acids. The germline V gene has CDR1 MNHEY and CDR2 SMNVEV (reference sequence). The V end was cut by 3 bases, the J end by 2 bases, with 11 bases between. CDR3 amino acids: CASSFAGETYEQYF. CDR3 in DNA: TGTGCCAGCAGTTTTGCAGGGGAGACCTACGAGCAGTACTTC.

Of note for this clone: Mismatch with germline at one junction end may stem from a read error. The gene calls are TRBV20-1 and TRBJ2-4, with D perhaps matching TRBD2 (6 bases). Germline lookup yields CDR1 DFQATT and CDR2 SNEGSKA (reference sequence). The CDR3 is made up of 11 amino acids. CDR3 nucleotide sequence: TGCAGTGAACGGGGGAAAAACAGTCAGTACTTC. Encoded protein: CSERGKNSQYF.